What follows describes a single TCR beta chain. The source of the sample is a study of blood T cell repertoires in COVID-19. Study context: Donors in the United States, Italy and Spain gave samples during acute or convalescent COVID-19. T cells, B-cell-depleted T cells, or PBMCs supplied cDNA or gDNA.

In the original analysis: Reference gene primer amplification yielded estimated nucleated cell counts. Method: immunoSEQ multiplex PCR; TCRdb's copy keeps in-frame clones and lacks some. V and J calls and clone size are as listed in that table; D and trimming were resolved from the DNA. The sample shows more than 140,000 clones, approximately 86% of them seen only once. Germline-derived CDR1 and CDR2 are LNHDA and SQIVND (reference sequence). Unmatched junction bases numbered 9, after V lost 4 bases and J lost 1 base. CDR3 length: 18 residues. The TCR comes from a woman in her fifties or sixties with acute or convalescent COVID-19. The sample comprised peripheral blood. The rearrangement joins TRBV19 to TRBJ2-3; 12 bases are a match to TRBD2. The CDR3 sequence is CASSSRLAGARGTDTQYF. CDR3 nucleotides: TGTGCCAGTAGTAGCCGACTAGCGGGGGCCCGGGGCACAGATACGCAGTATTTT.